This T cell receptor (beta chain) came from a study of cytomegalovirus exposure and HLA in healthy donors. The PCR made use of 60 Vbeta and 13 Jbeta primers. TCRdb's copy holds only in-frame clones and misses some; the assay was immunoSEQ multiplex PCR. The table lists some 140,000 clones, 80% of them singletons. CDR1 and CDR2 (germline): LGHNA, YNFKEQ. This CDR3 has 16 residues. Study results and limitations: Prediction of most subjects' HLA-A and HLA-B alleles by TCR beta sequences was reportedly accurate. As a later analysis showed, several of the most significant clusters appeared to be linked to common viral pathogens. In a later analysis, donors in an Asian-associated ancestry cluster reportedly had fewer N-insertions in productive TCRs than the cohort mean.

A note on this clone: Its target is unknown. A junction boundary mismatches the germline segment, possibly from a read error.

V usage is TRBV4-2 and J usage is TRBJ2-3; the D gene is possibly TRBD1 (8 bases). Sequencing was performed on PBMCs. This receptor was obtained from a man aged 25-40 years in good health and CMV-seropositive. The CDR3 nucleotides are TGTGCCAGCAGCCACTACAGGGGGGGGAGCACAGATACGCAGTGTTTT. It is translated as CASSHYRGGSTDTQCF.